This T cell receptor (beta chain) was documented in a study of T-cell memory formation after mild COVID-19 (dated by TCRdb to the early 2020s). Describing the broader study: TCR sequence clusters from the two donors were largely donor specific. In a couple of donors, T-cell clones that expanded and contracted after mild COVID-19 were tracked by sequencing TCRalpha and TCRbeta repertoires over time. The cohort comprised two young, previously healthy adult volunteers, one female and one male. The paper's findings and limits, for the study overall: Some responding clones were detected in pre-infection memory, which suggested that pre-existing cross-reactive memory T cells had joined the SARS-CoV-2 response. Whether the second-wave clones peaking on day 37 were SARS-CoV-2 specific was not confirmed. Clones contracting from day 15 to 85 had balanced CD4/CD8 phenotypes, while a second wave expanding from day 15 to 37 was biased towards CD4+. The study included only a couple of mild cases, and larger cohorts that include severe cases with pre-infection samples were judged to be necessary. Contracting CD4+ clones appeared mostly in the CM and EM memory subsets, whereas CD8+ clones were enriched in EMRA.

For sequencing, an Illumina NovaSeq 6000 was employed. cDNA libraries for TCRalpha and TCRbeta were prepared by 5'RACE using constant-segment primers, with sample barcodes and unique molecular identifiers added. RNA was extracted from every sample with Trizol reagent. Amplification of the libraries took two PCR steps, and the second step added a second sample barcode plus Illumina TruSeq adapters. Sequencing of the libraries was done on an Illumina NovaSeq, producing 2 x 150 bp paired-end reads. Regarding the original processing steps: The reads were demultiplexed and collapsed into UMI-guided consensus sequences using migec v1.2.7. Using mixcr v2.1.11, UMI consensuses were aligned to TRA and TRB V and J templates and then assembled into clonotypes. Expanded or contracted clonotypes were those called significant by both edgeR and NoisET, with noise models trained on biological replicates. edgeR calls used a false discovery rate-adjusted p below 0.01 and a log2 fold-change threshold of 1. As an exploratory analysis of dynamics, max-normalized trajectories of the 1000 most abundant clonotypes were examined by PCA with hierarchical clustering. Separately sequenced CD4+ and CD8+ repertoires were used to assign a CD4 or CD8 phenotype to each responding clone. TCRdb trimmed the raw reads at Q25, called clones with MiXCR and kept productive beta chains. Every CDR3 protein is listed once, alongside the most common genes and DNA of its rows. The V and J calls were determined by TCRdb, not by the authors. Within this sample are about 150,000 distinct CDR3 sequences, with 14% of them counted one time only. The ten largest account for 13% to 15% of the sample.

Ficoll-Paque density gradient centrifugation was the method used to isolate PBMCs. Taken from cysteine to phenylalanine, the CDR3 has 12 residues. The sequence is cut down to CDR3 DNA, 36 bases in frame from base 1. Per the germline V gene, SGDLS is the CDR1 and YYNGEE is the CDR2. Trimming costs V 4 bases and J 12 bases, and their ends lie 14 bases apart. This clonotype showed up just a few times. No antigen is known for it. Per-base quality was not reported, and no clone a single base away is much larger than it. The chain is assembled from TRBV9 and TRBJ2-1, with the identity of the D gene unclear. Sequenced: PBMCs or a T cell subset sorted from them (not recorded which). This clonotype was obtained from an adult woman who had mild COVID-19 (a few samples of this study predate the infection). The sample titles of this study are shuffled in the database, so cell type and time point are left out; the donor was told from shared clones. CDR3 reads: CASSPTPAGQFF. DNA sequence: TGTGCCAGCAGCCCGACTCCCGCCGGGCAGTTCTTC.